This TCR beta chain was recovered during a study of T cells in Graves' hyperthyroidism and ophthalmopathy. Findings and limits, study-wide: In the analysis, a 13 V-J model separated ophthalmopathy from stable hyperthyroidism.

This CDR3 comprises 10 residues. Between the trimmed V and J ends, which lost 8 bases and 9 bases, there was a span of 8 bases. Germline V CDR1 and CDR2: DFQATT, SNEGSKA (reference sequence). Patients having uncontrolled infection, another autoimmune disease, pregnancy or lactation were not included. Diagnosis relied on clinical symptoms, serum thyroxine and TRAb, thyroid ultrasound and orbital computed tomography. Only a few counts were recorded for this clonotype. The target antigen is unknown. The source material, RNA transcripts, was used to amplify TCR beta CDR3 regions. A first-round RT-PCR of the TCR CDR3 used the HTBI primer set. In TCRdb, the multiplex PCR reads were re-called with MiXCR into one record per CDR3 protein. The sample yields roughly 500,000 distinct CDR3 sequences, 40% to 50% seen once.

Sample: peripheral blood or thyroid tissue (not recorded which). V usage is TRBV20-1 and J usage is TRBJ1-6; unclear D gene. This sequence was found in an adult woman with Graves' disease, either hyperthyroidism or ophthalmopathy (not recorded which). The CDR3 sequence: CSPSGSPLHF. CDR3 DNA: TGCAGTCCCTCGGGTTCACCCCTCCACTTT.